A single sample is the source of the 8 T cell receptor beta chains below, sequenced in a study of T cell responses to AZD1222 COVID-19 vaccine. Libraries were prepared by immunoSEQ multiplex PCR; TCRdb keeps only in-frame clonotypes and omits some of them. The sample holds 150,000 to 180,000 clones, roughly nine tenths seen once. The starting material was peripheral blood, obtained on day 0 of AZD1222 vaccination. These TCRs come from an adult in good health.

The rearrangement uses TRBV27 and TRBJ2-7, with 8 bases lining up with TRBD1. Germline V gene lookup returns CDR1 MNHEY and CDR2 SMNVEV (reference sequence). The CDR3 is 15 residues long. Trimming removed 4 bases from V and 3 bases from J; junction bases left unmatched: 8. CDR3: CASSSPGTGNYEQYF. In nucleotides, the CDR3 is TGTGCCAGCAGTTCCCCCGGGACAGGAAACTACGAGCAGTACTTC.

The rearrangement links TRBV30 to TRBJ2-2; D not resolved. V lost 3 bases, J lost 3 bases, and 17 bases lay in between. The germline V gene encodes CDR1 GTSNPN and CDR2 SVGIG (reference sequence). This CDR3 is 16 amino acids long. In DNA, the CDR3 is TGTGCCTGGAGAAGGTTGGCAGCCTTTCACACCGGGGAGCTGTTTTTT. Translation gives CAWRRLAAFHTGELFF.

This clone was seen only a few times. This chain connects TRBV5-1 to TRBJ1-2; no definite D call. Germline loops: CDR1 SGHRS, CDR2 YFSETQ. V was pared by 0 bases and J by 9 bases, with 15 bases between. The CDR3 runs to 14 residues. The CDR3 DNA is TGCGCCAGCAGCTTGGCCGGGAAAGGGATAAGCTACACCTTC. This codes for CASSLAGKGISYTF.

The chain has TRBV24-1 and TRBJ2-3; D may be TRBD2 (6 bases). Germline CDR1 is KGHDR and CDR2 is SFDVKD. The CDR3 is 14 residues long. The V gene lost 11 bases and the J gene lost 0 bases, with 14 bases spanning the gap. DNA of the CDR3: TGTGCCAGTGCGGGGCTCGCTAGCACAGATACGCAGTATTTT. Translation: CASAGLASTDTQYF.

J is TRBJ1-5 and V is TRBV19; TRBD1 matches at 7 bases. The CDR3 covers 15 residues. The germline CDR1 and CDR2 sequences are LNHDA and SQIVND (reference sequence). V gave up 7 bases and J gave up 2 bases; unmatched junction bases: 8. The CDR3 DNA sequence: TGTGCCAGTACCACGACAGGGCTCGGCAATCAGCCCCAGCATTTT. Translated: CASTTTGLGNQPQHF.

The genes are TRBV18 and TRBJ1-1; no firm D call. V was trimmed by 0 bases and J by 3 bases, leaving 11 bases between them. The CDR3 loop spans 15 amino acids. CDR1 and CDR2 (germline): KGHSH, LQKENI. In DNA form, the CDR3 reads TGTGCCAGCTCACCACCGAATAGCTTGGACACTGAAGCTTTCTTT. Protein: CASSPPNSLDTEAFF.

The V gene is TRBV11-2, the J gene TRBJ1-2; unclear D gene. The CDR3 loop spans 11 amino acids. Germline loops: CDR1 SGHAT, CDR2 FQNNGV. V lost 2 bases, J lost 5 bases, and 3 bases lay in between. The CDR3 region is CASSLTYGYTF. The CDR3 region has the DNA TGTGCCAGCAGCTTAACGTATGGCTACACCTTC.

This clone was seen only a few times. The V gene is TRBV18, the J gene TRBJ1-1, with D possibly matching TRBD1 (6 bases). The CDR3 covers 16 residues. V lost 3 bases and J 0 bases, leaving 14 bases between the germline ends. The germline CDR1 and CDR2 sequences are KGHSH and LQKENI. The CDR3 here is CASSPGRGEMNTEAFF. As DNA, the CDR3 is TGTGCCAGCTCACCGGGTAGGGGGGAGATGAACACTGAAGCTTTCTTT.